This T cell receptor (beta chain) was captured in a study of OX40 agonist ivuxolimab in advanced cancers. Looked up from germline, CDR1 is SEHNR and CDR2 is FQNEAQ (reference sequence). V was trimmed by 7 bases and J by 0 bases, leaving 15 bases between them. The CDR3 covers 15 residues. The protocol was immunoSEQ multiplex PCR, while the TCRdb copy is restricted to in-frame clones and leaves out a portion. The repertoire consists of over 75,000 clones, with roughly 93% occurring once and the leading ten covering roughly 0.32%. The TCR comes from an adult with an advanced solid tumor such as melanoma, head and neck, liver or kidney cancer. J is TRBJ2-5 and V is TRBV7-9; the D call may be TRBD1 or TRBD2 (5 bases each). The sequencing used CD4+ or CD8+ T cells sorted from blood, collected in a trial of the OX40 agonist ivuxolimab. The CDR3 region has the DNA TGTGCCAGCACCTATGAGGGGTACAACCAAGAGACCCAGTACTTC. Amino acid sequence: CASTYEGYNQETQYF. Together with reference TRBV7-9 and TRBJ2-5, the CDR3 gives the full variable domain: DTGVSQNPRHKITKRGQNVTFRCDPISEHNRLYWYRQTLGQGPEFLTYFQNEAQLEKSRLLSDRFSAERPKGSFSTLEIQRTEQGDSAMYLCASTYEGYNQETQYFGPGTRLLVL.